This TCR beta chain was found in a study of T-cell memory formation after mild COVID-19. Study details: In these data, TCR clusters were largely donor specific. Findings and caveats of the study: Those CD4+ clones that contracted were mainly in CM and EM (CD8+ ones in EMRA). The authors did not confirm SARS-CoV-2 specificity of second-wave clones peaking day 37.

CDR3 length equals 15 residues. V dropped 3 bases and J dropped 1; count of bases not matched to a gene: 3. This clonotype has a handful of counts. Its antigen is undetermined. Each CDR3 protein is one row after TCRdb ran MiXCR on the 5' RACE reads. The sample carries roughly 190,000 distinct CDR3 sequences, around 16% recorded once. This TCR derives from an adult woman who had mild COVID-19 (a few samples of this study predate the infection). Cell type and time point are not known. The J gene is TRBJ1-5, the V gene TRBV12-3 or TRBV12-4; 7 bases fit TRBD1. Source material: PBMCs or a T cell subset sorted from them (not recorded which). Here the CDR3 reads CASSFAGGSNQPQHF. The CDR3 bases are TGTGCCAGCAGTTTCGCAGGGGGGAGCAATCAGCCCCAGCATTTT.